Shown below are 30 T cell receptor beta chains from a single sample sequenced in a study of beta chain features in type 1 diabetes. Antigens of these TCRs are unknown. Findings of the study overall: Moderately but significantly shorter TCRB CDR3s were found in Type 1 diabetes patients in all four CD4+ subsets.

As every portion of the isolated RNA was reverse transcribed, the sequencing read expressed TCRB transcripts. Assay: immunoSEQ multiplex PCR; the TCRdb copy retains only in-frame clones and omits some. This sample has 150,000 to 200,000 clones; 7.5% to 9.5% occur once, and the top ten carry approximately 0.56%. Material for sequencing was central memory CD4+ T cells from blood. The receptors derive from a woman between 18 and 29 years old with type 1 diabetes.

This clone occurred a few times. At the DNA level, this CDR3 is encoded by other sequences in the same sample as well. The chain couples TRBV5-4 to TRBJ2-3; D is possibly TRBD1 (6 bases). Germline CDR1 and CDR2: SGHNT and YYREEE (reference sequence). The CDR3 runs 14 residues. V lost 2 bases and J 2 bases, leaving 9 bases between the germline ends. The CDR3 nucleotides are TGTGCCAGCAGCTTCGGACAGTCCACAGATACGCAGTATTTT. Translation gives CASSFGQSTDTQYF.

This clone was seen a handful of times. J is TRBJ2-7 and V is TRBV28, with no clear D. The assigned J gene may be wrong: the sequence end matches TRBJ2-5 better. This CDR3 has 12 amino acids. In germline, CDR1 is MDHEN, CDR2 SYDVKM. CDR3: CASSATAETQYF. In DNA, the CDR3 is TGTGCCAGCAGTGCAACAGCGGAGACCCAGTACTTC.

This clone has more than one count but fewer than ten. The gene calls are TRBV7-6 and TRBJ2-5; D unresolved. CDR1 SGHVS and CDR2 FNYEAQ come from the germline V gene. This CDR3 has 15 amino acids. Between the trimmed V and J ends, which lost 2 bases and 3 bases, there was a span of 13 bases. The CDR3: CASSLSSFREETQYF. DNA of the CDR3: TGTGCCAGCAGCTTAAGCAGTTTTCGGGAAGAGACCCAGTACTTC.

This clone was seen a handful of times. The V gene is TRBV11-1, the J gene TRBJ2-3, with a tentative D call TRBD2 (6 bases). The CDR3 length is 14 residues. The germline CDR1 and CDR2 sequences are SGHAT and FQDESV (reference sequence). The V end was cut by 2 bases, the J end by 3 bases, with 9 bases between. The CDR3 region is CASSLSAGTDTQYF. CDR3 DNA sequence: TGTGCCAGCAGCTTAAGTGCGGGGACAGATACGCAGTATTTT.

This clone was observed a few times. The chain has TRBV6-5 and TRBJ2-5; 9 nucleotides align to TRBD1. The germline V gene has CDR1 MNHEY and CDR2 SVGAGI. The CDR3 is 15 residues long. With V trimmed by 7 bases and J by 2 bases, 8 bases remained unmatched. The CDR3 reads CASTAPGQGQETQYF. Written as DNA, the CDR3 is TGTGCCAGCACCGCCCCGGGACAGGGACAAGAGACCCAGTACTTC.

This clone turned up a few times. The chain joins TRBV6-5 to TRBJ2-7, with TRBD1 matching over 8 bases. With V trimmed by 6 bases and J by 4 bases, 8 bases remained unmatched. Germline assignment: CDR1 MNHEY and CDR2 SVGAGI. This CDR3 has 14 amino acids. The CDR3 spells CASRGTGALYEQYF. In DNA form, the CDR3 reads TGTGCCAGCAGGGGGACAGGCGCCTTATACGAGCAGTACTTC.

The J gene is TRBJ2-1, the V gene TRBV7-9; 10 bases line up with TRBD1. CDR1 SEHNR and CDR2 FQNEAQ come from the germline V gene (reference sequence). The junction had 8 bases not matched to a gene; V was cut back by 5 bases and J by 7 bases. The length of the CDR3 is 15 residues. CDR3 sequence: CASSLGTGVGNEQFF. CDR3 nucleotides: TGTGCCAGCAGCCTAGGGACAGGGGTAGGAAATGAGCAGTTCTTC.

The sample holds a few counts of this clone. The rearrangement uses TRBV6-5 and TRBJ2-7; the match to TRBD1 covers 8 bases. The trim removed 5 bases at V and 7 bases at J, leaving 4 bases unmatched. Germline V gene lookup returns CDR1 MNHEY and CDR2 SVGAGI. This CDR3 is built from 12 residues. The CDR3 reads CASSKQGGEQYF. The CDR3 nucleotides are TGTGCCAGCAGTAAACAGGGGGGTGAGCAGTACTTC.

This clone was counted only a few times. The chain has TRBV14 and TRBJ1-5, with TRBD1 matching 7 bases. This CDR3 is 16 amino acids long. Per germline, CDR1 SGHDN and CDR2 FVKESK. V lost 5 bases to trimming and J lost 0 bases; unmatched junction nucleotides: 7. The CDR3 coding sequence is TGTGCCAGCAGCGTGGACAGGACCGTTAGCAATCAGCCCCAGCATTTT. It encodes CASSVDRTVSNQPQHF.

V usage is TRBV11-2 and J usage is TRBJ2-1; D possibly corresponds to TRBD2 (6 bases). V dropped 4 bases and J dropped 1 base, with 17 bases sitting between them. This CDR3 is built from 17 residues. CDR1 is SGHAT and CDR2 is FQNNGV in the germline V gene. For the CDR3, the DNA is TGTGCCAGCAGCTCCCGGGACTCCTCAGTTTCCTACAATGAGCAGTTCTTC. Translated: CASSSRDSSVSYNEQFF.

This clone was seen repeatedly, ten times or more. The chain carries TRBV28 and TRBJ2-6; a possible D gene is TRBD1 (6 bases). Trimming removed 2 bases from V and 1 base from J, with 6 bases in between. Looked up from germline, CDR1 is MDHEN and CDR2 is SYDVKM. This CDR3 is built from 15 residues. CDR3 loop: CASSLGQSGANVLTF. The CDR3 DNA is TGTGCCAGCAGTTTAGGACAGTCTGGGGCCAACGTCCTGACTTTC.

Many counts were recorded for this clone. This chain joins TRBV29-1 and TRBJ2-2, with D perhaps matching TRBD1 (6 bases). V shed 1 base and J shed 3 bases, with 9 bases lying between them. CDR3 size: 14 residues. Germline values: CDR1 SQVTM, CDR2 ANQGSEA. This CDR3 reads CSVEVKGDTGELFF. The CDR3 DNA follows: TGCAGCGTTGAAGTGAAGGGGGACACCGGGGAGCTGTTTTTT.

In its sample, this clone was seen once. The chain is built from TRBV6-5 and TRBJ2-3; 9 nucleotides align to TRBD2. CDR1 is MNHEY, CDR2 SVGAGI, per germline. The V segment lost 6 bases and the J segment 2 bases; nucleotides outside the gene matches: 6. The CDR3 is 15 amino acids. CDR3 nucleotides: TGTGCCAGCAGCCCAGCGGGGGGCCACACAGATACGCAGTATTTT. Residues: CASSPAGGHTDTQYF.

A few counts support this clone. The rearrangement links TRBV30 to TRBJ2-2; 8 bases map to TRBD1. V was pared by 8 bases and J by 5 bases, with 7 bases of the junction left unmatched. CDR1 is GTSNPN, CDR2 SVGIG, per germline (reference sequence). The CDR3 length is 13 residues. The CDR3 here is CALGQGQTGELFF. The CDR3 DNA is TGTGCCCTCGGACAGGGACAAACCGGGGAGCTGTTTTTT.

This clone has only a few counts. The chain combines TRBV5-4 with TRBJ2-3; 7 bases map to TRBD2. Germline CDR1 is SGHNT and CDR2 is YYREEE (reference sequence). This CDR3 spans 15 amino acids. The junction had 6 bases not matched to a gene; V was cut back by 1 base and J by 4 bases. DNA for the CDR3: TGTGCCAGCAGCTTGAGGGCGGGAGAGGCAGATACGCAGTATTTT. Translated: CASSLRAGEADTQYF.

This clone was observed a handful of times. The CDR3 sequence is CASSPDAGTEAFF. CDR3 bases: TGTGCCAGCTCACCTGACGCAGGCACTGAAGCTTTCTTT. The V call is TRBV18, the J call TRBJ1-1, with D hard to call. V lost 3 bases and J 4 bases, leaving 9 bases between the germline ends. The CDR3 is 13 amino acids. CDR1 KGHSH and CDR2 LQKENI come from the germline V gene.

This chain joins TRBV4-3 and TRBJ1-2; the D is unclear. The CDR3 consists of 15 residues. Germline values: CDR1 LGHNA, CDR2 YSLEER. The V gene lost 0 bases and the J gene lost 5 bases, with 13 bases spanning the gap. The CDR3 coding sequence is TGCGCCAGCAGCCAAGAGCGAGGTTCGGGGTATGGCTACACCTTC. The encoded protein is CASSQERGSGYGYTF.

This rearrangement joins TRBV6-5 to TRBJ2-7; D might be TRBD1 (5 bases). V was shortened by 6 bases and J by 4 bases, with 16 bases between the two germline ends. CDR1 and CDR2 from the germline V gene are MNHEY and SVGAGI. CDR3 length equals 14 residues. The CDR3 bases are TGTGCCAGCAGAGCACAGTATGGGGCGTACGAGCAGTACTTC. It specifies CASRAQYGAYEQYF.

This CDR3 is CASTSGTVFYTF. Written as DNA, the CDR3 is TGTGCTTCTACTTCCGGGACAGTCTTCTACACCTTC. The gene calls are TRBV19 and TRBJ1-2, with 7 bases that match TRBD1. Germline V gene data show CDR1 as LNHDA and CDR2 as SQIVND (reference sequence). The CDR3 sequence is 12 residues long.

This clone was seen a handful of times. This chain uses TRBV11-3 with TRBJ2-5; 11 bases align to TRBD1. Per the germline V gene, CDR1 is SGHNT and CDR2 is YENEEA. V was clipped by 5 bases and J by 7 bases; unmatched bases: 9. The CDR3 loop spans 15 amino acids. The CDR3 DNA follows: TGTGCCAGCAGCGCCGGGACAGGGGGGTCCGCGACCCAGTACTTC. Translated: CASSAGTGGSATQYF.

The chain is built from TRBV28 and TRBJ1-1, with 7 bases that match TRBD1. V lost 5 bases, J lost 3 bases, and 6 bases stayed unmatched. The germline V gene encodes CDR1 MDHEN and CDR2 SYDVKM. This CDR3 has 14 residues. CDR3 sequence reads: CASSKNRGYTEAFF. As DNA, the CDR3 is TGTGCCAGCAGTAAAAACAGGGGCTACACTGAAGCTTTCTTT.

This clone was seen a few times. The J gene is TRBJ2-3, the V gene TRBV5-1; 8 bases line up with TRBD2. CDR1 is SGHRS and CDR2 is YFSETQ in the germline V gene. The CDR3 totals 14 residues. J gave up 4 bases and V 4 bases, and 5 bases lay outside the gene matches. This chain's CDR3 is CASSEGLGADTQYF. The CDR3 nucleotides are TGCGCCAGCAGCGAGGGACTAGGGGCAGATACGCAGTATTTT.

V and J are TRBV20-1 and TRBJ2-7; no clear D. The CDR3 contains 10 residues. With 5 bases removed from V and 4 bases from J, the gap between germline ends came to 6 bases. The V gene's germline CDR1 is DFQATT and CDR2 SNEGSKA (reference sequence). The DNA for the CDR3 is TGCAGTGCTCGGTTGTACGAGCAGTACTTC. Its protein is CSARLYEQYF.

This clone was recorded at least ten times. The gene calls are TRBV11-3 and TRBJ2-5; tentatively, D is TRBD2 (5 bases). This CDR3 is 15 amino acids long. Germline CDR1 SGHNT, CDR2 YENEEA. Trimming removed 1 base at V and 5 bases at J, with 14 bases between. This chain's CDR3 is CASSLAPRGGETQYF. CDR3 DNA: TGTGCCAGCAGCTTAGCCCCACGAGGCGGGGAGACCCAGTACTTC.

The rearrangement links TRBV4-2 to TRBJ2-7; 7 nucleotides match TRBD2. The germline CDR1 and CDR2 sequences are LGHNA and YNFKEQ. V lost 1 base and J lost 4; bases outside the gene matches: 7. This CDR3 is built from 15 residues. The CDR3: CASSQGSAGEYEQYF. The CDR3 DNA follows: TGTGCCAGCAGCCAAGGTTCGGCGGGAGAATACGAGCAGTACTTC.

This clone was picked up a small number of times. This sequence joins TRBV27 and TRBJ1-1; no definite D call. This CDR3 comprises 13 residues. Germline V CDR1 and CDR2: MNHEY, SMNVEV (reference sequence). Deletions cut 3 bases from V and 6 bases from J, with 11 bases between. CDR3 residues: CASSFRGIAEAFF. The CDR3 nucleotides are TGTGCCAGCAGTTTTCGAGGAATAGCTGAAGCTTTCTTT.

This clone was observed a handful of times. The chain combines TRBV7-9 with TRBJ2-6, with D unresolved. V gave up 11 bases and J gave up 0 bases, with 8 bases separating them. CDR3 length: 13 residues. CDR1 SEHNR and CDR2 FQNEAQ come from the germline V gene (reference sequence). The CDR3 loop reads CALSGSGANVLTF. CDR3 nucleotides: TGTGCCCTTTCGGGCTCTGGGGCCAACGTCCTGACTTTC.

This chain joins TRBV28 and TRBJ2-7, with D hard to call. Trimming removed 3 bases from V and 5 bases from J, with 8 bases in between. The germline V gene encodes CDR1 MDHEN and CDR2 SYDVKM. The CDR3 length is 12 residues. The CDR3 region is CASSFSVHEQYF. In nucleotides, the CDR3 is TGTGCCAGCAGTTTCTCTGTCCACGAGCAGTACTTC.

The gene calls are TRBV4-3 and TRBJ2-3; 14 nucleotides agree with TRBD2. CDR1 is LGHNA, CDR2 YSLEER, per germline. Trimming cost V 3 bases and J 6 bases; bases outside gene matches: 5. The CDR3 sequence is 16 residues long. Here the CDR3 reads CASSQGLAGAGDTQYF. As DNA, the CDR3 is TGCGCCAGCAGCCAGGGACTAGCGGGGGCGGGGGATACGCAGTATTTT.

CDR3 bases: TGTGCCAGCAGCTTAGTAGACAGGAACCAAGAGACCCAGTACTTC. Encoded protein: CASSLVDRNQETQYF. The chain has TRBV7-8 and TRBJ2-5, with D perhaps TRBD1 (6 bases). This CDR3 has 15 residues. Germline CDR1 SGHVS, CDR2 FQNEAQ. The V end was cut by 1 base, the J end by 0 bases, with 9 bases between.